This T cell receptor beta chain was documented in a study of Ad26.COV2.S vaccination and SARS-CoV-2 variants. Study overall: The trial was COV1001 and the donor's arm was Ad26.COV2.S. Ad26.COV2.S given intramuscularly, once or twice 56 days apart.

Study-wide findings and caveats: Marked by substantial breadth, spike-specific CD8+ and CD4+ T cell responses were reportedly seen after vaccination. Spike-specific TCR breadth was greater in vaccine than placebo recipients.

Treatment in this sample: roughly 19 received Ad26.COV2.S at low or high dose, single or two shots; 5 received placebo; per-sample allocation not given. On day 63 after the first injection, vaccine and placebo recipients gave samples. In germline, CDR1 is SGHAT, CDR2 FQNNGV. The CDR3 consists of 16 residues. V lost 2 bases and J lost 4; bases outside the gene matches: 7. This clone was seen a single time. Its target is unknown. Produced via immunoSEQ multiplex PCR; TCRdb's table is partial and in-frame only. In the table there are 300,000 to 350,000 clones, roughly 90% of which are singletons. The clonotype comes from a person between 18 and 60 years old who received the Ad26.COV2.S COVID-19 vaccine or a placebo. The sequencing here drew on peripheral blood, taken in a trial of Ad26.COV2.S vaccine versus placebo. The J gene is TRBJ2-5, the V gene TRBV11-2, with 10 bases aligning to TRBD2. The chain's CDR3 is CASSLQTSGAVETQYF. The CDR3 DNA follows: TGTGCCAGCAGCTTACAAACTAGCGGGGCTGTAGAGACCCAGTACTTC.